The present T cell receptor beta chain was sequenced within a study of post-analysis software for immune sequencing data. The wider study: In terms of disease course, relapsing-remitting, secondary progressive and progressive-relapsing multiple sclerosis were included.

cDNA libraries for TCR beta contained unique molecular identifiers. When 1 to 10 million T cells were used, they gave some 540,000 cDNA molecules. In TCRdb, the PCR reads were re-called with MiXCR into one record per CDR3 protein. This sample has 750,000 to 950,000 distinct CDR3 sequences, with under 70% found just once. Sequencing was carried out using blood. This receptor was obtained from a girl between 10 and 17 years old with multiple sclerosis.

The CDR3 DNA reads as TGCAGCGTTGAAGACCGCTCCGTTGAAAATTCCTACGAGCAGTACTTC. The encoded protein is CSVEDRSVENSYEQYF. The V and J genes are TRBV29-1 and TRBJ2-7, with D unclear. The V and J ends lost 0 bases and 1 base respectively, with 16 bases between them. Germline CDR1 and CDR2: SQVTM and ANQGSEA. The CDR3 consists of 16 residues.